The 30 T cell receptor beta chains below all came from one sample that was sequenced in a study of T cell repertoires in cytomegalovirus infection. TCRdb used MiXCR to reprocess the reads, holding one entry per CDR3 protein. The sample has 150,000 to 200,000 distinct CDR3 sequences, roughly 19% seen once. The sequenced sample consisted of PBMCs. The receptors here all came from a human donor in good health (CMV status not recorded). Some clones in this sample may be carry-over from other donors' samples.

This clonotype was counted between two and nine times. V is TRBV6-5 and J is TRBJ2-7; TRBD1 matches at 8 bases. Germline CDR1 is MNHEY and CDR2 is SVGAGI. Trimming took 4 bases from V and 3 from J; bases not matched to a gene: 8. The length of the CDR3 is 15 residues. CDR3 sequence: CASSSDPGGLYEQYF. The DNA of the CDR3 is TGTGCCAGCAGTTCGGACCCAGGGGGCCTCTACGAGCAGTACTTC.

This clonotype was counted a single time. A much larger clone differs by one base, so this may be a read error. The chain joins TRBV12-3 or TRBV12-4 to TRBJ2-1; D not certain. Trimming took 2 bases from V and 9 from J, leaving 5 bases between them. The CDR3 is made up of 11 amino acids. In DNA form, the CDR3 reads TGTGCCAGCAGTTTATGGATTGAGCAGTTCTTC. Encoded protein: CASSLWIEQFF.

The chain links TRBV27 to TRBJ2-3; 8 bases line up with TRBD2. In germline, CDR1 is MNHEY, CDR2 SMNVEV (reference sequence). The CDR3 has 16 amino acids. The V gene end was trimmed by 1 base and the J gene end by 2 bases; junction bases not matched to a gene: 5. The CDR3 DNA is TGTGCCAGCAGTTTATTAGGCGGGGGGACCACAGATACGCAGTATTTT. This gives the protein CASSLLGGGTTDTQYF.

This chain links TRBV2 with TRBJ1-3, with unresolved D. This CDR3 contains 16 residues. Germline CDR1 reads SNHLY; CDR2 reads FYNNEI. Trimming took off 6 bases at V and 3 bases at J, with 18 bases between the two ends. The DNA for the CDR3 is TGTGCCAGCAGGATCGGACGTCGCGACTTTGGAAACACCATATATTTT. Protein: CASRIGRRDFGNTIYF.

This clonotype has more than one count but fewer than ten. V and J are TRBV7-8 and TRBJ1-1, with 8 nucleotides matching TRBD1. In germline, CDR1 is SGHVS, CDR2 FQNEAQ. This CDR3 has 13 residues. V trimming: 5 bases; J trimming: 6 bases; junction bases outside the gene matches: 5. The CDR3 bases are TGTGCCAGCAGCCGACAGGGGAGGCCTGAAGCTTTCTTT. Its protein is CASSRQGRPEAFF.

This clonotype has a handful of counts. The V call is TRBV6-5, the J call TRBJ1-1; D gene unclear. The CDR3 has 12 amino acids. Germline assignment: CDR1 MNHEY and CDR2 SVGAGI. Trimming stripped 5 bases from V and 7 bases from J, with 11 bases between. This chain's CDR3 is CASSGPQREAFF. Here the CDR3 DNA reads TGTGCCAGCAGTGGTCCTCAGCGTGAAGCTTTCTTT.

This clonotype occurred many times. This sequence joins TRBV7-2 and TRBJ2-3; the match to TRBD2 covers 7 bases. The CDR3 extends over 15 amino acids. J was trimmed by 2 bases and V by 8 bases; bases with no gene match: 10. Germline lookup yields CDR1 SGHTA and CDR2 FQGNSA. CDR3 sequence: CASLPQAGFTDTQYF. The CDR3 DNA sequence: TGTGCCAGCCTGCCCCAAGCGGGATTCACAGATACGCAGTATTTT.

This clonotype has at least ten counts. V usage is TRBV13 and J usage is TRBJ2-6; no definite D call. Germline CDR1 PRHDT, CDR2 FYEKMQ (reference sequence). V lost 5 bases and J 0 bases, leaving 14 bases between the germline ends. The CDR3 spans 17 residues. DNA for the CDR3: TGTGCCAGCAGCCCCCCCGGGTCAAGCTCTGGGGCCAACGTCCTGACTTTC. Amino acid sequence: CASSPPGSSSGANVLTF. The full variable domain, rest sourced from reference TRBV13 and TRBJ2-6, is AAGVIQSPRHLIKEKRETATLKCYPIPRHDTVYWYQQGPGQDPQFLISFYEKMQSDKGSIPDRFSAQQFSDYHSELNMSSLELGDSALYFCASSPPGSSSGANVLTFGAGSRLTVL.

This chain joins TRBV14 and TRBJ2-1; no definite D call. V dropped 1 base and J dropped 0 bases, with 13 bases sitting between them. Germline CDR1 is SGHDN and CDR2 is FVKESK. This CDR3 spans 17 amino acids. CDR3 region: CASSQGAFAYSYNEQFF. The DNA for the CDR3 is TGTGCCAGCAGCCAAGGGGCCTTCGCTTACTCCTACAATGAGCAGTTCTTC.

The CDR3 spells CASSEDLGIQYF. The CDR3 coding sequence is TGTGCCAGCAGTGAAGACCTGGGCATTCAGTACTTC. V is TRBV6-1 and J is TRBJ2-4; no clear D. Per the germline V gene, CDR1 is MNHNS and CDR2 is SASEGT. V was pared by 1 base and J by 9 bases, with 7 bases between. The CDR3 runs 12 residues.

This clonotype has more than one count but fewer than ten. V usage is TRBV19 and J usage is TRBJ1-2; the D gene is possibly TRBD1 (5 bases). CDR1 LNHDA and CDR2 SQIVND come from the germline V gene (reference sequence). This CDR3 contains 14 residues. V was shortened by 6 bases and J by 1 base, with 12 bases between the two germline ends. CDR3 DNA sequence: TGTGCCAGTAGCCACCAGGGTTTTAACTATGGCTACACCTTC. This encodes CASSHQGFNYGYTF.

The chain employs TRBV5-1 and TRBJ1-5; D is ambiguous. This CDR3 has 15 residues. Trimming removed 0 bases from V and 6 bases from J, with 13 bases in between. Germline CDR1 and CDR2: SGHRS and YFSETQ. The CDR3 loop reads CASSLGGVLGQPQHF. The CDR3 nucleotides read TGCGCCAGCAGCTTGGGCGGAGTGTTGGGTCAGCCCCAGCATTTT.

This clonotype was seen a few times. This chain links TRBV27 with TRBJ1-2; unclear D gene. The germline V gene encodes CDR1 MNHEY and CDR2 SMNVEV (reference sequence). This CDR3 is built from 14 residues. Trimming shortened V by 1 base and J by 3 bases, and 9 bases separated the two germline ends. CDR3 DNA: TGTGCCAGCAGTTTATTTCGGACGGACTATGGCTACACCTTC. It codes for CASSLFRTDYGYTF.

This clonotype appeared a few times. The chain joins TRBV19 to TRBJ2-7; 14 bases are a match to TRBD2. Germline V gene sequence: CDR1 LNHDA, CDR2 SQIVND (reference sequence). The CDR3 is made up of 20 amino acids. The junction had 19 bases not matched to a gene; V was cut back by 3 bases and J by 6 bases. The DNA for the CDR3 is TGTGCCAGTAGTATCAGGACTAGCGGGAGGCCTTCAACTAAGCTTTCCGAGCAGTACTTC. This sequence encodes CASSIRTSGRPSTKLSEQYF. Full variable domain (remainder filled in from reference TRBV19 and TRBJ2-7): DGGITQSPKYLFRKEGQNVTLSCEQNLNHDAMYWYRQDPGQGLRLIYYSQIVNDFQKGDIAEGYSVSREKKESFPLTVTSAQKNPTAFYLCASSIRTSGRPSTKLSEQYFGPGTRLTVT.

The chain recombines TRBV14 with TRBJ1-2; D possibly corresponds to TRBD1 (6 bases). The CDR3 totals 15 residues. Trimming pared 0 bases from V and 4 bases from J, leaving 12 bases between. Germline CDR1 is SGHDN and CDR2 is FVKESK. The CDR3, as DNA: TGTGCCAGCAGCCAAGAGAGGGGGTTCATCTATGGCTACACCTTC. As protein: CASSQERGFIYGYTF.

This clonotype was detected a few times. CDR3 sequence reads: CSARAYTPEAFF. CDR3 coding DNA: TGCAGTGCTAGAGCGTACACCCCTGAAGCTTTCTTT. The V and J genes are TRBV20-1 and TRBJ1-1; D is ambiguous. Germline values: CDR1 DFQATT, CDR2 SNEGSKA (reference sequence). The V end was cut by 1 base, the J end by 6 bases, with 9 bases between. This CDR3 comprises 12 residues.

This clonotype was picked up one time. The V and J genes are TRBV3-1 and TRBJ2-3; 8 bases agree with TRBD2. In germline, CDR1 is LGHDT, CDR2 YNNKEL (reference sequence). V lost 1 base to trimming and J lost 7 bases; unmatched junction nucleotides: 4. This CDR3 spans 14 amino acids. As DNA, the CDR3 is TGTGCCAGCAGCCAAGCGGGAGGGCCTCATACGCAGTATTTT. Translating gives CASSQAGGPHTQYF.

The rearrangement joins TRBV20-1 to TRBJ2-7; 11 bases fit TRBD1. Trimming at V came to 3 bases and at J to 0 bases, leaving 4 bases not matched to a gene. The CDR3 is 15 amino acids. Per the germline V gene, CDR1 is DFQATT and CDR2 is SNEGSKA (reference sequence). CDR3 loop: CSARGDRGSSYEQYF. CDR3 sequence (DNA): TGCAGTGCTAGGGGGGACAGGGGGAGCTCCTACGAGCAGTACTTC.

This rearrangement joins TRBV6-2 or TRBV6-3 to TRBJ2-1; tentative D call: TRBD1 (6 bases). The CDR3 length is 16 residues. V lost 4 bases and J 1 base, leaving 14 bases between the germline ends. CDR1 is MNHEY and CDR2 is SVGEGT in the germline V gene. CDR3 DNA: TGTGCCAGCAGTTCCACAGGGTCAGGGTCCTACAATGAGCAGTTCTTC. Its protein product is CASSSTGSGSYNEQFF.

This clonotype has a handful of counts. The chain links TRBV28 to TRBJ1-5; D remains unclear. The germline V gene has CDR1 MDHEN and CDR2 SYDVKM. The V and J ends lost 6 bases and 5 bases respectively, with 14 bases between them. The length of the CDR3 is 14 residues. The DNA of the CDR3 is TGTGCCAGCAGACCCGCTCCAGACCATCAGCCCCAGCATTTT. Its translation is CASRPAPDHQPQHF. Filled out from reference TRBV28 and TRBJ1-5, the complete variable domain reads DVKVTQSSRYLVKRTGEKVFLECVQDMDHENMFWYRQDPGLGLRLIYFSYDVKMKEKGDIPEGYSVSREKKERFSLILESASTNQTSMYLCASRPAPDHQPQHFGDGTRLSIL.

This clonotype showed up many times. The chain combines TRBV7-8 with TRBJ1-5, with a weak D call TRBD1 (6 bases). The V gene's germline CDR1 is SGHVS and CDR2 FQNEAQ. The V gene lost 5 bases and the J gene lost 0 bases, with 14 bases spanning the gap. The CDR3 covers 16 residues. CDR3 coding DNA: TGTGCCAGCAGCGGGGGCACCGGTAATAGCAATCAGCCCCAGCATTTT. Translating gives CASSGGTGNSNQPQHF.

J is TRBJ2-3 and V is TRBV6-5, with D perhaps matching TRBD2 (7 bases). The CDR3 contains 16 residues. Germline V gene sequence: CDR1 MNHEY, CDR2 SVGAGI. The V and J ends lost 8 bases and 3 bases respectively, with 21 bases between them. CDR3 sequence: CASRRSGGRETDTQYF. The CDR3 nucleotides read TGTGCCAGCCGAAGGTCGGGGGGCCGGGAGACAGATACGCAGTATTTT.

This clonotype was seen ten or more times. J is TRBJ2-5 and V is TRBV6-1; D may be TRBD2 (6 bases). Germline V gene sequence: CDR1 MNHNS, CDR2 SASEGT. The CDR3 contains 17 residues. V lost 5 bases, J lost 3 bases, and 22 bases lay in between. CDR3 bases: TGTGCCAGCAGTCCCCCCCCAGAGCTCGGGAGCGAAGAGACCCAGTACTTC. Translated: CASSPPPELGSEETQYF.

This clonotype was picked up many times. The chain combines TRBV7-2 with TRBJ2-1; no reliable D call. The CDR3 has 14 residues. Germline CDR1 reads SGHTA; CDR2 reads FQGNSA. V was pared by 2 bases and J by 5 bases, with 10 bases between. CDR3 DNA: TGTGCCAGCAGCTTAACCCTAGGGCACAATGAGCAGTTCTTC. Amino acids: CASSLTLGHNEQFF.

There are many counts of this clonotype. This chain uses TRBV6-5 with TRBJ1-2; perhaps TRBD1 as D (5 bases). Germline-derived CDR1 and CDR2 are MNHEY and SVGAGI. Trimming shortened V by 4 bases and J by 6 bases, and 24 bases separated the two germline ends. This CDR3 comprises 17 residues. CDR3 DNA: TGTGCCAGCAGTTTGTTTTTTACCCGGGACCCAAAACATGGCTACACCTTC. Protein sequence: CASSLFFTRDPKHGYTF.

The rearrangement uses TRBV20-1 and TRBJ1-1, with a tentative D call TRBD1 (5 bases). Germline V gives CDR1 DFQATT, CDR2 SNEGSKA (reference sequence). The V end lost 6 bases, the J end lost 5 bases, and 16 bases lay between the germline ends. CDR3 length: 13 residues. CDR3 loop: CSAILGGWTEAFF. DNA for the CDR3: TGCAGTGCCATACTGGGGGGATGGACTGAAGCTTTCTTT.

This clonotype appeared many times. The rearrangement links TRBV7-2 to TRBJ2-1; D gene uncertain. This CDR3 comprises 15 residues. The V end lost 4 bases, the J end lost 9 bases, and 19 bases lay between the germline ends. Germline CDR1 and CDR2: SGHTA and FQGNSA. Here the CDR3 DNA reads TGTGCCAGCAGCTCGTTAACGTATAGCCTGAGTGAGCAGTTCTTC. It specifies CASSSLTYSLSEQFF.

This clonotype was detected a few times. Sequence at one end of the junction differs from germline and may be a read error. The rearrangement joins TRBV7-7 to TRBJ2-7; perhaps TRBD2 as D (5 bases). This CDR3 has 13 amino acids. Germline V gene data show CDR1 as SSHAT and CDR2 as FNYEAQ (reference sequence). The CDR3 bases are TGTGCTAGCAGCGTCGACGGAGGATACGAGCAGTACTTC. Translating gives CASSVDGGYEQYF.

This clonotype was picked up many times. The chain joins TRBV6-6 to TRBJ1-6; D unresolved. CDR1 is MNHNY and CDR2 is SVGAGI in the germline V gene (reference sequence). The CDR3 contains 13 residues. Trimming pared 5 bases from V and 8 bases from J, leaving 10 bases between. The CDR3 nucleotides read TGTGCCAGCAGTGTTCGGACCTATTCACCCCTCCACTTT. As protein: CASSVRTYSPLHF.

V gene TRBV29-1 combines with J gene TRBJ2-1, with D possibly TRBD2 on 6 matching bases. The germline CDR1 and CDR2 sequences are SQVTM and ANQGSEA. CDR3 length equals 15 residues. V was trimmed by 6 bases and J by 7 bases, leaving 22 bases between them. In nucleotides, the CDR3 is TGCAGCGTGCCCAGGACTGGGACTCGGGGGAATGAGCAGTTCTTC. Its protein product is CSVPRTGTRGNEQFF.